What follows is one T cell receptor beta chain and its context. In the original workflow: Using reference gene primer amplification, nucleated cell counts were estimated. Sequencing was performed with immunoSEQ multiplex PCR; in TCRdb, only in-frame clones are kept and a portion is missing. V, J and clone size are taken as reported in that table, and D and trimming were inferred from the DNA itself. The top ten clones hold less than 3% of a sample with around 250,000 clones, 75% to 90% of them seen once. CDR1 is SGHVS and CDR2 is FNYEAQ in the germline V gene. The V end was cut by 1 base, the J end by 1 base, with 10 bases between. The CDR3 is made up of 16 amino acids. The data were obtained in a study of blood T cell repertoires in COVID-19. Study-wide context: Samples representing acute and convalescent COVID-19 were sourced from the United States, Italy and Spain. The cDNA or gDNA used as material had been derived from T cells, B-cell-depleted T cells, or PBMCs.

V gene TRBV7-6 combines with J gene TRBJ2-2; tentative D call: TRBD2 (6 bases). The sequenced material came from peripheral blood. This clonotype originated in a woman aged 30 to 39 with active or convalescent COVID-19. The CDR3: CASSLGRDLNTGELFF. For the CDR3, the DNA is TGTGCCAGCAGCTTAGGGAGGGACTTGAACACCGGGGAGCTGTTTTTT.